This T cell receptor beta chain originates from a study of cytomegalovirus exposure and HLA in healthy donors. CDR3 length equals 12 residues. The V end was cut by 5 bases, the J end by 6 bases, with 10 bases between. CDR1 and CDR2 from the germline V gene are MNHEY and SVGAGI. A multiplex PCR was run with 60 Vbeta primers and 13 Jbeta primers. This table comes from immunoSEQ multiplex PCR, and its TCRdb copy is limited to in-frame clones, with some not included. The sample has more than 95,000 clones, and its top ten clones hold about 3%. The donors gave bone marrow, and they were healthy. This sequence joins TRBV6-5 and TRBJ1-2, with a possible D match to TRBD1 (5 bases). This receptor was identified in a man aged 35-49 years in good health and CMV-seronegative. Input material: PBMCs. The DNA for the CDR3 is TGTGCCAGCAGTAGGACAACCCATGGCTACACCTTC. Translation gives CASSRTTHGYTF.